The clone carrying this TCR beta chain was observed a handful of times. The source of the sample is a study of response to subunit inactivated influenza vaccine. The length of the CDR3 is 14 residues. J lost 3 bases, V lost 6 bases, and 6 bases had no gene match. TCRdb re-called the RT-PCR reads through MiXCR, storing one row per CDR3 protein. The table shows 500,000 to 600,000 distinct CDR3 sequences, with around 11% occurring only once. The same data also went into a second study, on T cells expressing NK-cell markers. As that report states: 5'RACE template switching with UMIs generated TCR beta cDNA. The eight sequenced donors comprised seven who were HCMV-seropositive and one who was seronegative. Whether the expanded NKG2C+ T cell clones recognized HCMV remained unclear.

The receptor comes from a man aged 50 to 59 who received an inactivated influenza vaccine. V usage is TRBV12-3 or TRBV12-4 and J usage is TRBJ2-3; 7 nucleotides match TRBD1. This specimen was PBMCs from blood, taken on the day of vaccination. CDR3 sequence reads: CASRPTGLTDTQYF. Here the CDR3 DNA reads TGTGCCAGCAGGCCGACAGGGTTGACAGATACGCAGTATTTT.